This T cell receptor (beta chain) was retrieved from a study of blood T cell repertoires in COVID-19. In the original workflow: Nucleated cell number was recorded as an estimate derived from reference gene primer amplification. Profiling relied on immunoSEQ multiplex PCR, and the TCRdb table lists in-frame clones only, not all of them. V, J and clone size reflect that table, while D and trimming were determined from the DNA. The data contain approximately 360,000 clones, approximately 88% of them seen just once; the ten biggest clones take up roughly 1.2%. This clone was observed a handful of times. The CDR3 totals 15 residues. Germline assignment: CDR1 ENHRY and CDR2 SYGVKD. V gave up 8 bases and J gave up 1 base; unmatched junction bases: 5.

This TCR was sampled from a man between 35 and 55 years old with acute or convalescent COVID-19. Sequencing was performed on peripheral blood. The genes are TRBV10-3 and TRBJ2-7, with 13 bases identical to TRBD2. The CDR3 spells CAISRTSGRSYEQYF. The CDR3 coding sequence is TGTGCCATCTCCCGGACTAGCGGGAGATCCTACGAGCAGTACTTC.